What follows describes a single T cell receptor (beta chain). Germline values: CDR1 LGHNA, CDR2 YNFKEQ. The CDR3 totals 13 residues. V was trimmed by 5 bases and J by 4 bases, leaving 10 bases between them. This sample was included in a study of control samples from healthy donors and cancer patients. The table came from immunoSEQ multiplex PCR; TCRdb's copy has only in-frame clones and leaves some out. The sample gives about 120,000 clones, over 90% of which show up once; around 2.5% is in the top ten. The sequenced sample was blood. This TCR derives from a man aged 25 to 40 in good health. The V and J genes are TRBV4-2 and TRBJ2-3; weak D call: TRBD1 (6 bases). The CDR3 bases are TGTGCCAGCAGCTCACAGGGAGCAGATACGCAGTATTTT. Translating gives CASSSQGADTQYF.